The sequence of this T cell receptor beta chain was determined in a study of blood T cell repertoires in COVID-19. Study as a whole: Samples of COVID-19 (acute and convalescent) were obtained from the United States, Italy and Spain. Nucleic acid was either cDNA or gDNA, and it came from T cells, B-cell-depleted T cells, or PBMCs.

Cohort placement rested on clinical history that participants reported themselves. Germline values: CDR1 SGHKS, CDR2 YYEKEE (reference sequence). The CDR3 runs to 19 residues. Trimming cost V 4 bases and J 0 bases; bases outside gene matches: 11. The method was immunoSEQ multiplex PCR; TCRdb's version includes in-frame clones alone and lacks a portion of them. The sample yields 250,000 or so clones, over 75% seen once. Only one count was recorded for this clone. This sequence joins TRBV5-5 and TRBJ1-6; 9 bases are shared with TRBD1. This TCR was sampled from a woman between 40 and 50 years old who had been exposed to COVID-19. Sequenced sample: PBMCs or T cells enriched from blood (not recorded which). CDR3 region: CASSLTEQGAYSYNSPLHF. In nucleotides, the CDR3 is TGTGCCAGCAGCCTAACTGAACAGGGGGCGTACTCCTATAATTCACCCCTCCACTTT.